The entry that follows covers one T cell receptor beta chain sequence. The data stem from a study of ipilimumab plus nivolumab after autologous stem cell transplantation. Background on the study: Typical patient got 5 or 6 ipilimumab doses and about eight nivolumab doses (median).

Checkpoint therapy with ipilimumab 1 mg/kg began 14 to 28 days after transplant. Dosing: nivolumab 3 mg/kg IV, weeks 1, 4, 7, 10, then every two weeks to week 26. The data were produced by immunoSEQ multiplex PCR, yet TCRdb's version contains in-frame clones alone and is incomplete. The sample has 20,000 to 25,000 clones, 85% to 90% seen once. The receptor was derived from a male donor with diffuse large B-cell lymphoma. The material sequenced was PBMCs, taken in a trial of ipilimumab plus nivolumab as post-transplant consolidation.

The CDR3 is CATSRGHDYGYTF. In DNA form, the CDR3 reads TGTGCCACCAGCAGGGGACATGACTATGGCTACACCTTC. The chain combines TRBV15 with TRBJ1-2; a possible D gene is TRBD1 (6 bases). With 3 bases removed from V and 3 bases from J, the gap between germline ends came to 8 bases. CDR1 and CDR2 from the germline V gene are LNHNV and YYDKDF (reference sequence). The CDR3 is made up of 13 amino acids.